This T cell receptor beta chain was recovered during a study of blood T cell repertoires in COVID-19. Profiled with immunoSEQ multiplex PCR; TCRdb holds only in-frame clones, not every one. The sample carries a few hundred thousand clones, around 86% recorded once. The length of the CDR3 is 14 residues. Trimming removed 4 bases at V and 3 bases at J, with 12 bases between. CDR1 and CDR2 (germline): LGHNA, YSLEER. This clone was detected only once. The V call is TRBV4-3, the J call TRBJ1-2, with a possible D match to TRBD1 (6 bases). The material sequenced was PBMCs or T cells enriched from blood (not recorded which). This sequence originates from a woman aged 50 to 65 who had recovered from COVID-19. CDR3 in DNA: TGCGCCAGCAGCCGAACACAGGGCGACTATGGCTACACCTTC. It specifies CASSRTQGDYGYTF.